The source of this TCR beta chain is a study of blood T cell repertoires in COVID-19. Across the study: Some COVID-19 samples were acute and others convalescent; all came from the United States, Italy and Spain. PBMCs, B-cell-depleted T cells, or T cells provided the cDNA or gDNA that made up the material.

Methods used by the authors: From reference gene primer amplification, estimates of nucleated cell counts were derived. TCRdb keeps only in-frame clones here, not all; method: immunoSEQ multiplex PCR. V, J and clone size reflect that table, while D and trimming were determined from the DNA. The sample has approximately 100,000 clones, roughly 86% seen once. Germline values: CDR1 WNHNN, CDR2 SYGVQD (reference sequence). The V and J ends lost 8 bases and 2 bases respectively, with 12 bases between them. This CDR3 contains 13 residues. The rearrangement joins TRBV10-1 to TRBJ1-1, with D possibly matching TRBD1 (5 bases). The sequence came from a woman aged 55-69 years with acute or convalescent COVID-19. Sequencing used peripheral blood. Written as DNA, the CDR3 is TGCGCCAGCCGGCGGGACGGTAACACTGAAGCTTTCTTT. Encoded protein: CASRRDGNTEAFF.